This T cell receptor (beta chain) was identified in a study of a mutant IDH1 vaccine in newly diagnosed glioma. Study overall: Initiation of the vaccine course occurred 4-6 weeks after radiotherapy alone, or alongside temozolomide cycles. Therapy received beforehand was radiotherapy, temozolomide, or both, with most patients given both.

Time point reported: week 23, last vaccination. Each dose delivered 300 ug of mutant IDH1 20-mer peptide subcutaneously with imiquimod. Study-wide points: Vaccine-induced immune responses occurred in roughly 93% of patients.

Note on this clone: Its antigen remains unknown.

Libraries were prepared by immunoSEQ multiplex PCR; TCRdb keeps only in-frame clonotypes and omits some of them. The sample has around 60,000 clones; 85% are singletons. The sequence derives from a man aged 25 to 40 with glioma. The specimen comprised PBMCs, sampled from a glioma patient whose treatment included an IDH1 peptide vaccine.

CDR3 in DNA: TGTGCCAGTAGGGGGGAGTTAGATACGCAGTATTTT. Encoded protein: CASRGELDTQYF. The V gene is TRBV19, the J gene TRBJ2-3; D is perhaps TRBD1 or TRBD2 (5 bases each). There are 12 residues in the CDR3. Germline V CDR1 and CDR2: LNHDA, SQIVND (reference sequence). V was shortened by 6 bases and J by 5 bases, with 9 bases between the two germline ends.